The rows below give T cell receptor beta chains drawn from one sample of a study of cytomegalovirus exposure and HLA in healthy donors. The repertoire was sequenced with immunoSEQ multiplex PCR; TCRdb's copy has only in-frame clones and lacks some. The repertoire holds about 77,000 clones, with nearly 80% as singletons. Sequences were obtained from PBMCs. The source of these receptors is a man aged 40-50 years in good health and CMV-seronegative. CDR3s include the opening cysteine and the closing phenylalanine or tryptophan. A D gene is named only where the DNA matches it firmly. The size of a clone is reported for some rows only, either as once, few or many, or as a class for expanded clones.

length | J | V | size | D | DNA | CDR3
18 | TRBJ2-2 | TRBV10-2 | NA | TRBD2 | TGCGCCAGCGGGATACAGAGTAGCGGGAGGGCCAAAACCGGGGAGCTGTTTTTT | CASGIQSSGRAKTGELFF
11 | TRBJ1-1 | TRBV2 | NA | NA | TGTGCCAGCAGCATGAACACTGAAGCTTTCTTT | CASSMNTEAFF
14 | TRBJ2-7 | TRBV28 | NA | TRBD1 | TGTGCCAGCAGTTTAGGACAGGGGACCTACGAGCAGTACTTC | CASSLGQGTYEQYF
13 | TRBJ1-1 | TRBV4-3 | few | NA | TGCGCCAGCGCCGACAGGTTTAACACTGAAGCTTTCTTT | CASADRFNTEAFF
12 | TRBJ2-3 | TRBV2 | NA | NA | TGTGCCAGCAGTTTCAGGGCAGATACGCAGTATTTT | CASSFRADTQYF
14 | TRBJ1-1 | TRBV4-2 | once | TRBD1 | TGTGCCAGCTCTCTGGGGGGGCAGGGGGCGTCGGCTTTCTTT | CASSLGGQGASAFF
17 | TRBJ1-1 | TRBV19 | NA | NA | TGTGCCAGTAGTATAGGACCCCGTGCAGGCCACCACACTGAAGCTTTCTTT | CASSIGPRAGHHTEAFF
15 | TRBJ2-7 | TRBV7-2 | NA | TRBD2 | TGTGCCAGCAGCTCCTCCGGCGGGAGGGCTTACGAGCAGTACTTC | CASSSSGGRAYEQYF
16 | TRBJ1-2 | TRBV25-1 | NA | NA | TGTGCCAGCAGGACCTCCGAGGGGTGGGGGGACTATGGCTACACCTTC | CASRTSEGWGDYGYTF
13 | TRBJ1-2 | TRBV4-1 | NA | NA | TGCGCCAGCAGCCAACCAGGGAACTATGGCTACACCTTC | CASSQPGNYGYTF
17 | TRBJ2-7 | TRBV5-8 | NA | TRBD2 | TGTGCCAGTTCGGGACTAGCGGGTCCTATGGGGATGTACGAGCAGTACTTC | CASSGLAGPMGMYEQYF
14 | TRBJ1-6 | TRBV10-2 | NA | TRBD1 | TGCGCCAGCAGTGCGGGACAGGGGACGACACCCCTCCACTTT | CASSAGQGTTPLHF
15 | TRBJ2-7 | TRBV27 | NA | NA | TGTGCCAGCAGTTTTTGGGGGGAACCACTTAACGAGCAGTACTTC | CASSFWGEPLNEQYF
15 | TRBJ1-3 | TRBV7-6 | NA | NA | TGTGCCAGCAGCTTAGAGGGGGACTCTGGAAACACCATATATTTT | CASSLEGDSGNTIYF
15 | TRBJ2-5 | TRBV2 | NA | TRBD2 | TGTGCCAGAACCGGGACTAGCGGGAGTTGGGAGACCCAGTACTTC | CARTGTSGSWETQYF
15 | TRBJ1-1 | TRBV5-3 | NA | NA | TGTGCCAGAAGCTCGGGGTCAGGCTTGAACACTGAAGCTTTCTTT | CARSSGSGLNTEAFF
13 | TRBJ1-2 | TRBV30 | NA | NA | TGTGCCTGGAGTGAGGACAGCATCTATGGCTACACCTTC | CAWSEDSIYGYTF
17 | TRBJ2-3 | TRBV18 | NA | TRBD2 | TGTGCCAGCTCCGGACTAGCGGGAGGTGCGGGCACAGATACGCAGTATTTT | CASSGLAGGAGTDTQYF
15 | TRBJ2-3 | TRBV9 | NA | TRBD2 | TGTGCCAGCAGCGCATTAGCGGGATCAATAGATACGCAGTATTTT | CASSALAGSIDTQYF
14 | TRBJ2-1 | TRBV28 | NA | TRBD2 | TGTGCCAGCAGCTCTAGCGGGTTCTACAATGAGCAGTTCTTC | CASSSSGFYNEQFF
14 | TRBJ2-7 | TRBV7-7 | NA | TRBD2 | TGTGCTAGCAGCTCCGCAGCGGGAGCGAGCGAGCAGTACTTC | CASSSAAGASEQYF
17 | TRBJ1-5 | TRBV28 | NA | TRBD1 | TGTGCCAGCAGCACGGGACAGGGGTTTCAGAGCAATCAGCCCCAGCATTTT | CASSTGQGFQSNQPQHF
18 | TRBJ2-1 | TRBV4-1 | NA | NA | TGCGCCAGCAGCCAAGGTCTTCCGGGTGGTGGCTCCTACAATGAGCAGTTCTTC | CASSQGLPGGGSYNEQFF
15 | TRBJ2-1 | TRBV4-3 | NA | TRBD2 | TGCGCCAGCAGCCAGGGACTAGCGGGAGGACCTGAGCAGTTCTTC | CASSQGLAGGPEQFF